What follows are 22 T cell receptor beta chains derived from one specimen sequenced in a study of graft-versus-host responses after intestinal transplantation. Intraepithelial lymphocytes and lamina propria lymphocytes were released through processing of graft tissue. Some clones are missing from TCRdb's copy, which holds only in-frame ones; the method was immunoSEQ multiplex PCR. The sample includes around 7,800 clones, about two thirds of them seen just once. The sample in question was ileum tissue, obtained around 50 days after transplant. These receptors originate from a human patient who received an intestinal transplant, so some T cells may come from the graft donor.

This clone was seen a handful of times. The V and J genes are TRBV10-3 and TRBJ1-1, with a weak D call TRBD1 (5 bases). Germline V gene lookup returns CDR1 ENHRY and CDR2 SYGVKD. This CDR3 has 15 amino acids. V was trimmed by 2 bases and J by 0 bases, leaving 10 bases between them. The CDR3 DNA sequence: TGTGCCATCAGTGAGCGGACATCCATGAACACTGAAGCTTTCTTT. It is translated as CAISERTSMNTEAFF.

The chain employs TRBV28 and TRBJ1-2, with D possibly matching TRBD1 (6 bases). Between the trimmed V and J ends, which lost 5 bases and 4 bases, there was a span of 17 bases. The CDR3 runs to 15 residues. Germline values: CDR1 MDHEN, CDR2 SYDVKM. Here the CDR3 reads CASSPAGASLYGYTF. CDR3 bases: TGTGCCAGCAGTCCCGCAGGGGCGAGCCTCTATGGCTACACCTTC.

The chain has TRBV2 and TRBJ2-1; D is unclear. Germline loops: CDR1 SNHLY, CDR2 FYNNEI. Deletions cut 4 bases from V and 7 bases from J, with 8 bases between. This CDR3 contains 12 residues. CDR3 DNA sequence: TGTGCCAGCAGTGCCCTCGGTAATGAGCAGTTCTTC. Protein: CASSALGNEQFF. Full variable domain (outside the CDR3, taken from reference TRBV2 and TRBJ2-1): EPEVTQTPSHQVTQMGQEVILRCVPISNHLYFYWYRQILGQKVEFLVSFYNNEISEKSEIFDDQFSVERPDGSNFTLKIRSTKLEDSAMYFCASSALGNEQFFGPGTRLTVL.

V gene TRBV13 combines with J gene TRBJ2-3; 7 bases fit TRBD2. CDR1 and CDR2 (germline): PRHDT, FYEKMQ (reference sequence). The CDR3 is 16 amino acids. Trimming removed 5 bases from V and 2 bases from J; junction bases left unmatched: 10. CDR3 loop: CASSPGSGPNTDTQYF. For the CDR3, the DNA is TGTGCCAGCAGCCCGGGTAGCGGGCCTAACACAGATACGCAGTATTTT.

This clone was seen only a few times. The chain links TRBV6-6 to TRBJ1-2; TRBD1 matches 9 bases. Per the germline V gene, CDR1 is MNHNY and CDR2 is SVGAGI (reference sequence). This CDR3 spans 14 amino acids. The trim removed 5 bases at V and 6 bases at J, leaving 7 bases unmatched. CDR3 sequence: CASSTRTGENGYTF. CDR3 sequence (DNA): TGTGCCAGCAGTACGCGGACAGGGGAGAATGGCTACACCTTC.

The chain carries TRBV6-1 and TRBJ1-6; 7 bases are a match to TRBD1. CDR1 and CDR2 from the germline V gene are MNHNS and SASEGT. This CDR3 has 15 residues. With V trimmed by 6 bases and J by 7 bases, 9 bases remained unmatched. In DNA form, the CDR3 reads TGTGCCAGCAGCCCGAGGGAACAGGGGAATTCACCCCTCCACTTT. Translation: CASSPREQGNSPLHF.

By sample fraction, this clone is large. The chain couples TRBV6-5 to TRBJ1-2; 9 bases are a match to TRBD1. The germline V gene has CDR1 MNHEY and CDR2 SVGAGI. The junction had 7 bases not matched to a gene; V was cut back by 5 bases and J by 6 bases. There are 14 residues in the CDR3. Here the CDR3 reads CASSTRTGENGYTF. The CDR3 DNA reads TGTGCCAGCAGTACGCGGACAGGGGAGAATGGCTACACCTTC.

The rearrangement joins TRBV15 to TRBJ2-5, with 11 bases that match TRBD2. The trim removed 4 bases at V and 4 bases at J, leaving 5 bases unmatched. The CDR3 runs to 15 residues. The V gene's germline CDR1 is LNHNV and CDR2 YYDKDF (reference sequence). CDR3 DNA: TGTGCCACCAGCACACTAGCGGGGGACGGAGAGACCCAGTACTTC. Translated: CATSTLAGDGETQYF.

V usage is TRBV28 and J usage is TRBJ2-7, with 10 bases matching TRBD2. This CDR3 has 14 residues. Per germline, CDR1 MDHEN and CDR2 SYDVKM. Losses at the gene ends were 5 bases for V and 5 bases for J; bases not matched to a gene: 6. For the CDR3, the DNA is TGTGCCAGCAGTCCGGGACTAGCGAGGCACGAGCAGTACGTC. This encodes CASSPGLARHEQYV.

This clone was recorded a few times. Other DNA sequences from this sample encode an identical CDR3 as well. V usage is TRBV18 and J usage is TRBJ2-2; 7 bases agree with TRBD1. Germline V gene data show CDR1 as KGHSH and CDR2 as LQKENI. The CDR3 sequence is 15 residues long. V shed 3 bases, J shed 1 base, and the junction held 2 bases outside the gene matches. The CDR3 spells CASSPRDRNTGELFF. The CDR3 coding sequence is TGTGCCAGCTCACCTAGGGACAGGAACACCGGGGAGCTGTTTTTT.

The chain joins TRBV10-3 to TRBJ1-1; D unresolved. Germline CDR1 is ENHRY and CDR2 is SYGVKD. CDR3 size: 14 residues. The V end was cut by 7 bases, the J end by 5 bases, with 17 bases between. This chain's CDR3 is CAIKTEGRRTEAFF. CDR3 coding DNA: TGTGCCATCAAAACGGAAGGACGGAGGACTGAAGCTTTCTTT.

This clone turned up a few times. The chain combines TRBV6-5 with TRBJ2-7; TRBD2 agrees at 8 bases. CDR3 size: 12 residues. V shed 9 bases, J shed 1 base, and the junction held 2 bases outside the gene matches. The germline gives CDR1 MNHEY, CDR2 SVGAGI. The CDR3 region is CARASGSYEQYV. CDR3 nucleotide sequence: TGTGCCAGAGCTAGCGGGTCCTACGAGCAGTACGTC.

CDR3 bases: TGCGCCAGCAGCCAAGATACTAGCGGGGGGCCCAACAATGAGCAGTTCTTC. Amino acids: CASSQDTSGGPNNEQFF. The V and J genes are TRBV4-1 and TRBJ2-1; 12 bases are a match to TRBD2. V dropped 0 bases and J dropped 5; count of bases not matched to a gene: 5. The CDR3 totals 17 residues. The germline CDR1 and CDR2 sequences are MGHRA and YSYEKL.

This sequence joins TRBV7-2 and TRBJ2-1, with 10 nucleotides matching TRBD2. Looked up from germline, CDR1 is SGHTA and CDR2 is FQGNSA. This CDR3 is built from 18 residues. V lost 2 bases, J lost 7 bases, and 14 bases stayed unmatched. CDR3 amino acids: CASSLIGLLAGDRNEQFF. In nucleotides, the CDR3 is TGTGCCAGCAGCTTAATTGGGCTTCTAGCGGGGGATAGAAATGAGCAGTTCTTC.

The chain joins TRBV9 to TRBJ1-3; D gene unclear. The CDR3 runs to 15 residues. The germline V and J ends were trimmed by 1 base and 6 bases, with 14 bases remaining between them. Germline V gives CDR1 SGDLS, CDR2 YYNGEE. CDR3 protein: CASSVLGAGSNTIYF. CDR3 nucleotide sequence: TGTGCCAGCAGCGTACTTGGTGCGGGCTCAAACACCATATATTTT.

The CDR3 DNA is TGCGCCAAAACGCAGCGGGGGGAGTCCTACAATGAGCAGTTCTTC. This sequence encodes CAKTQRGESYNEQFF. The genes are TRBV4-3 and TRBJ2-1, with 9 positions matching TRBD2. The CDR3 has 15 residues. After removal of 10 bases from V and 1 base from J, the junction contained 8 bases not matched to a gene. Germline CDR1 and CDR2: LGHNA and YSLEER.

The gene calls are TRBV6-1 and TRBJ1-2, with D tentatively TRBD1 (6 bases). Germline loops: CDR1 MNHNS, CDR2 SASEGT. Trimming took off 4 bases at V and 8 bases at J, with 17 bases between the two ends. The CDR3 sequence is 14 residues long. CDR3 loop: CASSVGKPGGGYTF. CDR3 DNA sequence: TGTGCCAGCAGTGTTGGGAAGCCGGGGGGCGGCTACACCTTC.

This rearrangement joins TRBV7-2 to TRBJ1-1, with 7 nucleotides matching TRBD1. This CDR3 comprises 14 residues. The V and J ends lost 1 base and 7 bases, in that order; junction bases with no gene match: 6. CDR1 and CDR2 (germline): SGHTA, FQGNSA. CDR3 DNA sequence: TGTGCCAGCAGCTTAGGAGGGGGCAAGGTTGAAGCTTTCTTT. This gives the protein CASSLGGGKVEAFF.

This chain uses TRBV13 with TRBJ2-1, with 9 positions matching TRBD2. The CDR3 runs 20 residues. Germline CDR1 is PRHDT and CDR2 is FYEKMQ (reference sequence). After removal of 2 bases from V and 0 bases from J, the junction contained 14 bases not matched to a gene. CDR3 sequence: CASSLSIGSGGSHSYNEQFF. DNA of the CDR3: TGTGCCAGCAGCTTAAGTATTGGTAGCGGGGGCTCCCACTCCTACAATGAGCAGTTCTTC.

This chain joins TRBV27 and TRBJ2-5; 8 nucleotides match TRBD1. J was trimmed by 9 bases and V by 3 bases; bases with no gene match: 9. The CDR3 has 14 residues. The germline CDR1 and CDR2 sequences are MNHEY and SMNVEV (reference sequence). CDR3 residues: CASSFAASGGPQYF. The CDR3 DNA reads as TGTGCCAGCAGTTTTGCAGCTTCAGGGGGCCCCCAGTACTTC.

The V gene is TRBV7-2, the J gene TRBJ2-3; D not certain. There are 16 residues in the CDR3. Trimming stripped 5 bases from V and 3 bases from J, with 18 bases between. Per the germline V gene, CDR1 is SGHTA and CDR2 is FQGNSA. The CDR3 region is CASSPLRGVKTDTQYF. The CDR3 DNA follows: TGTGCCAGCAGCCCCCTTAGAGGAGTTAAAACAGATACGCAGTATTTT.

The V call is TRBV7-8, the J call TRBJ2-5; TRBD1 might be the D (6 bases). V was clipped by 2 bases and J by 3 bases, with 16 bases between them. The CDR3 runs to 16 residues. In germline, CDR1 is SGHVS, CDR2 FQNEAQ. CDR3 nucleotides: TGTGCCAGCAGCTTATCCCGGACAGAAACCGAAGAGACCCAGTACTTC. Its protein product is CASSLSRTETEETQYF.